Sequencing of this TCR beta chain was carried out in a study of neurological immune-mediated disorders. TCRdb recomputed calls from the 5' RACE reads with MiXCR, one row per CDR3 protein. This sample has tens of thousands of distinct CDR3 sequences, with about a tenth found just once. CDR1 SGHDT and CDR2 YYEEEE come from the germline V gene. The CDR3 has 13 residues. With 0 bases removed from V and 4 bases from J, the gap between germline ends came to 7 bases. This clonotype was recorded many times. The specimen sequenced was PBMCs. The clonotype originates from a woman aged 40 to 50 with HTLV-1-associated myelopathy (HAM/TSP). The V call is TRBV5-6, the J call TRBJ1-1; no firm D call. The CDR3 sequence is CASSLGRGTEAFF. In nucleotides, the CDR3 is TGTGCCAGCAGCTTGGGTCGGGGCACTGAAGCTTTCTTT.